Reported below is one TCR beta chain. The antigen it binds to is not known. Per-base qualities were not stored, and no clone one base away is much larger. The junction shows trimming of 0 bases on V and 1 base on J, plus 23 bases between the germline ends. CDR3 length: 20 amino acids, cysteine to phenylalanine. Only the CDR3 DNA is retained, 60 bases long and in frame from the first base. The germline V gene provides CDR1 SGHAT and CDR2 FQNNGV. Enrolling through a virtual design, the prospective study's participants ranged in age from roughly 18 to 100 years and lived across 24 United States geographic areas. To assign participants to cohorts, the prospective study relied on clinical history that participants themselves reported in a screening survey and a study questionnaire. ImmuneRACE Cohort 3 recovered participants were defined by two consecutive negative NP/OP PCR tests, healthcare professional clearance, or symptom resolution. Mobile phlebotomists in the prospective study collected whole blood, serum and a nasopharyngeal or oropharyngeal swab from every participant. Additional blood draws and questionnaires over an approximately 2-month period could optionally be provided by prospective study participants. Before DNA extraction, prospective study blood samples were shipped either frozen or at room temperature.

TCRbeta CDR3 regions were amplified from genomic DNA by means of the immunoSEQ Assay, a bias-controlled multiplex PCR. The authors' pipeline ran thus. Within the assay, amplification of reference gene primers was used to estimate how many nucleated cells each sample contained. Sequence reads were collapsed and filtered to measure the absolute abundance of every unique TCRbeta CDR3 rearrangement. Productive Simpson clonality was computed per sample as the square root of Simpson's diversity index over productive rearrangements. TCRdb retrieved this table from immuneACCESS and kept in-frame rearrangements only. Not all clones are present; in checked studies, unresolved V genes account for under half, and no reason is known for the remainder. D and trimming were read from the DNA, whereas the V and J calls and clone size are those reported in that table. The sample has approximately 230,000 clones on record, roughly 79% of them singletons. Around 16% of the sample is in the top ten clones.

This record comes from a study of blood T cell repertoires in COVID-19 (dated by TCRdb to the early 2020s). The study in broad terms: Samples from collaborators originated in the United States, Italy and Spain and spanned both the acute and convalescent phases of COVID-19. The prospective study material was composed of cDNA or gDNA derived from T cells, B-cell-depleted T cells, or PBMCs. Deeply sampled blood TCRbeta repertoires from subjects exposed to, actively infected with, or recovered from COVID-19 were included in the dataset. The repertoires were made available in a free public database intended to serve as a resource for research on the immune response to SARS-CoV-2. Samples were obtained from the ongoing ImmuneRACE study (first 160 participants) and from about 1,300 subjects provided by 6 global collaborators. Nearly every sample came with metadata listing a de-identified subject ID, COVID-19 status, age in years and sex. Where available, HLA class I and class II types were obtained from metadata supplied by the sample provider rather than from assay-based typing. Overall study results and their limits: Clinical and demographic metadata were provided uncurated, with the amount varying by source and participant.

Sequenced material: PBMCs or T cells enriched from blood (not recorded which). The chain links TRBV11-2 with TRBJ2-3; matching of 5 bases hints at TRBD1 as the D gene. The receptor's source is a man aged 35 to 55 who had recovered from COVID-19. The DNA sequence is TGTGCCAGCAGCTTAGAACCCCTAACCGCGACTGGGGCGGGCACAGATACGCAGTATTTT. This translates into CASSLEPLTATGAGTDTQYF. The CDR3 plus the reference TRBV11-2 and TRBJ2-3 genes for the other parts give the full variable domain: EAGVAQSPRYKIIEKRQSVAFWCNPISGHATLYWYQQILGQGPKLLIQFQNNGVVDDSQLPKDRFSAERLKGVDSTLKIQPAKLEDSAVYLCASSLEPLTATGAGTDTQYFGPGTRLTVL.